A single sample gave rise to the 24 T cell receptor beta chains below, sequenced in a study of identical twins' blood T cells. MiXCR, run by TCRdb on the 5' RACE reads, gives a single entry per CDR3 protein. In the table there are 350,000 to 400,000 distinct CDR3 sequences, about 28% of which are singletons. The sequenced sample was PBMCs. The receptors here all came from a woman aged 18-49 years in good health.

This clonotype was seen at least ten times. The chain couples TRBV5-1 to TRBJ2-7; a possible D gene is TRBD1 (6 bases). Deletions cut 2 bases from V and 2 bases from J, with 8 bases between. Germline CDR1 and CDR2: SGHRS and YFSETQ. The CDR3 has 13 residues. CDR3 nucleotide sequence: TGCGCCAGCAGCTTCGGACAGACCTACGAGCAGTACTTC. This encodes CASSFGQTYEQYF.

The table lists this clonotype with a few counts. This chain joins TRBV19 and TRBJ1-2; 10 bases align to TRBD1. V gave up 9 bases and J gave up 1 base; unmatched junction bases: 2. Per the germline V gene, CDR1 is LNHDA and CDR2 is SQIVND (reference sequence). This CDR3 spans 13 amino acids. CDR3: CASRDRGNYGYTF. The CDR3 DNA reads TGTGCCAGCAGGGACAGGGGTAACTATGGCTACACCTTC.

This chain connects TRBV19 to TRBJ1-5, with D perhaps TRBD1 (6 bases). This CDR3 has 13 residues. Per the germline V gene, CDR1 is LNHDA and CDR2 is SQIVND (reference sequence). V lost 6 bases and J lost 7, with 13 bases in between. CDR3 loop: CASRQGTFQPQHF. The CDR3 region has the DNA TGTGCCAGTAGGCAGGGGACTTTCCAGCCCCAGCATTTT.

The gene calls are TRBV6-2 or TRBV6-3 and TRBJ2-3; a possible D gene is TRBD2 (6 bases). The CDR3 is made up of 15 amino acids. Germline values: CDR1 MNHEY, CDR2 SVGEGT. The germline V and J ends were trimmed by 6 bases and 6 bases, with 19 bases remaining between them. CDR3 coding DNA: TGTGCCAGCAGATTCTGGAGGGCGAGGTTGGATACGCAGTATTTT. Protein: CASRFWRARLDTQYF.

There are a few counts of this clonotype. The J gene is TRBJ1-1, the V gene TRBV9; maybe TRBD1 (5 bases). The CDR3 is 14 residues long. The ends were cut back, 0 bases at V and 3 bases at J, with 9 bases in the middle. The germline gives CDR1 SGDLS, CDR2 YYNGEE. CDR3 coding DNA: TGTGCCAGCAGCGTAGATGCAGGGCACACTGAAGCTTTCTTT. Translating gives CASSVDAGHTEAFF.

To note about this clonotype: One end of the junction does not line up with germline, which may come from a read error. This chain uses TRBV24-1 with TRBJ1-3, with D unclear. The CDR3 loop spans 16 amino acids. CDR1 and CDR2 from the germline V gene are KGHDR and SFDVKD. CDR3: CATSGRKGGFGNTVYF. For the CDR3, the DNA is TGTGCCACCAGTGGTCGGAAGGGAGGATTTGGAAACACCGTATATTTT.

V gene TRBV7-9 combines with J gene TRBJ1-2, with 7 nucleotides matching TRBD1. The V segment lost 5 bases and the J segment 5 bases; nucleotides outside the gene matches: 11. CDR1 is SEHNR, CDR2 FQNEAQ, per germline (reference sequence). The length of the CDR3 is 15 residues. The CDR3 nucleotides read TGTGCCAGCAGCGACCTTAGGACAGGAATATATGGCTACACCTTC. Protein sequence: CASSDLRTGIYGYTF.

The chain couples TRBV29-1 to TRBJ2-1; D gene unclear. V was trimmed by 6 bases and J by 5 bases, leaving 5 bases between them. From germline, CDR1 is SQVTM and CDR2 ANQGSEA. The CDR3 totals 10 residues. CDR3 loop: CSVYDNEQFF. Written as DNA, the CDR3 is TGCAGCGTATATGACAATGAGCAGTTCTTC.

This chain connects TRBV29-1 to TRBJ2-1; D is ambiguous. Trimming took 3 bases from V and 0 from J, leaving 12 bases between them. The germline CDR1 and CDR2 sequences are SQVTM and ANQGSEA. The CDR3 is 15 residues long. The CDR3 DNA reads as TGCAGCGTTGATCCGGGTCTCCTCTCCTACAATGAGCAGTTCTTC. Its protein is CSVDPGLLSYNEQFF.

Comment on this clonotype: A clone one base away is much larger, so this may be a read error. The rearrangement uses TRBV5-1 and TRBJ2-2, with D tentatively TRBD1 (6 bases). The CDR3 loop spans 16 amino acids. Germline CDR1 and CDR2: SGHRS and YFSETQ. In DNA form, the CDR3 reads TGCGCCAGCAGCTTGGACAGGGCTGGTAACACCGGGGAGCCGTTTTTT. This sequence encodes CASSLDRAGNTGEPFF.

This clonotype was counted between two and nine times. The chain is built from TRBV20-1 and TRBJ2-1, with 9 bases identical to TRBD2. The CDR3 loop spans 16 amino acids. Germline V gene data show CDR1 as DFQATT and CDR2 as SNEGSKA (reference sequence). The V gene end was trimmed by 2 bases and the J gene end by 0 bases; junction bases not matched to a gene: 5. CDR3 loop: CSARFLAGNSYNEQFF. CDR3 nucleotides: TGCAGTGCTAGATTTCTAGCGGGAAACTCCTACAATGAGCAGTTCTTC.

In this sample, this clonotype turned up a few times. The genes are TRBV3-1 and TRBJ1-2, with a possible D match to TRBD1 (6 bases). Germline V CDR1 and CDR2: LGHDT, YNNKEL (reference sequence). V lost 5 bases, J lost 4 bases, and 17 bases lay in between. The CDR3 spans 15 residues. The CDR3 DNA reads TGTGCCAGCAGCAGACCACAGGGATTAAGCTATGGCTACACCTTC. Protein product: CASSRPQGLSYGYTF.

The rearrangement uses TRBV5-4 and TRBJ2-1; 7 nucleotides agree with TRBD2. CDR3 length: 14 amino acids. Per germline, CDR1 SGHNT and CDR2 YYREEE (reference sequence). Germline trimming cut 5 bases from V and 6 bases from J; bases unmatched to any gene: 8. The CDR3: CASRNGRSVNEQFF. The DNA for the CDR3 is TGTGCCAGCAGGAACGGGAGGTCTGTCAATGAGCAGTTCTTC. Full variable domain (rest looked up from reference TRBV5-4 and TRBJ2-1): ETGVTQSPTHLIKTRGQQVTLRCSSQSGHNTVSWYQQALGQGPQFIFQYYREEENGRGNFPPRFSGLQFPNYSSELNVNALELDDSALYLCASRNGRSVNEQFFGPGTRLTVL.

The V gene is TRBV18, the J gene TRBJ2-1; 8 positions agree with TRBD2. The junction had 8 bases not matched to a gene; V was cut back by 6 bases and J by 7 bases. Germline V gene sequence: CDR1 KGHSH, CDR2 LQKENI. This CDR3 is built from 14 residues. Here the CDR3 reads CASSPRGGRNEQFF. The CDR3 DNA sequence: TGTGCCAGCTCGCCTCGGGGCGGGAGGAATGAGCAGTTCTTC.

About this clonotype itself: Relative to the germline gene, one junction end is altered; a read error may explain this. This chain uses TRBV25-1 with TRBJ1-2; no clear D. Germline CDR1 MGHDK, CDR2 SYGVNS. CDR3 length: 12 amino acids. Here the CDR3 reads CGSSESYYGYTF. The CDR3 DNA is TGTGGCAGCAGTGAAAGCTACTATGGCTACACCTTC.

This clonotype was counted a few times. The V and J genes are TRBV10-2 and TRBJ2-5; D is perhaps TRBD1 or TRBD2 (6 bases each). Trimming took 0 bases from V and 3 from J, leaving 17 bases between them. The CDR3 extends over 17 amino acids. Germline V CDR1 and CDR2: WSHSY, SAAADI. The CDR3 loop reads CASSESGRGLRKETQYF. CDR3 bases: TGCGCCAGCAGTGAGTCTGGCAGGGGACTTAGAAAAGAGACCCAGTACTTC.

As concerns this clonotype: A clone one base away is much larger, so this may be a read error. The gene calls are TRBV2 and TRBJ1-1, with D unresolved. The CDR3 extends over 13 amino acids. Trimming stripped 10 bases from V and 1 base from J, with 13 bases between. Germline V gives CDR1 SNHLY, CDR2 FYNNEI. Here the CDR3 reads CAIRNNWNTEAFF. The DNA of the CDR3 is TGTGCCATCAGGAACAACTGGAACACTGAAGCTTTCTTT. Drawing the rest from reference TRBV2 and TRBJ1-1, the complete variable domain is EPEVTQTPSHQVTQMGQEVILRCVPISNHLYFYWYRQILGQKVEFLVSFYNNEISEKSEIFDDQFSVERPDGSNFTLKIRSTKLEDSAMYFCAIRNNWNTEAFFGQGTRLTVV.

The chain employs TRBV29-1 and TRBJ2-1; D is undetermined. The CDR3 is 13 residues long. Trimming took 6 bases from V and 5 from J, leaving 14 bases between them. Germline-derived CDR1 and CDR2 are SQVTM and ANQGSEA. CDR3 protein: CSVSIQLDNEQFF. In nucleotides, the CDR3 is TGCAGCGTCTCAATACAACTTGACAATGAGCAGTTCTTC.

The V call is TRBV9, the J call TRBJ1-2; D possibly corresponds to TRBD1 (5 bases). CDR1 and CDR2 from the germline V gene are SGDLS and YYNGEE. The CDR3 loop spans 16 amino acids. Trimming removed 0 bases at V and 6 bases at J, with 18 bases between. CDR3 nucleotide sequence: TGTGCCAGCAGCGTAGTCCCCGGGGCTCCTGGGGATGGCTACACCTTC. The encoded protein is CASSVVPGAPGDGYTF. The whole variable domain, remainder taken from reference TRBV9 and TRBJ1-2, is DSGVTQTPKHLITATGQRVTLRCSPRSGDLSVYWYQQSLDQGLQFLIQYYNGEERAKGNILERFSAQQFPDLHSELNLSSLELGDSALYFCASSVVPGAPGDGYTFGSGTRLTVV.

This chain connects TRBV30 to TRBJ2-2; 7 nucleotides match TRBD1. Trimming cost V 2 bases and J 6 bases; bases outside gene matches: 6. The CDR3 sequence is 14 residues long. Germline V gene data show CDR1 as GTSNPN and CDR2 as SVGIG (reference sequence). This CDR3 reads CAWSRDSSPGELFF. The CDR3 coding sequence is TGTGCCTGGAGTCGGGACAGCTCCCCCGGGGAGCTGTTTTTT.

The CDR3 nucleotides are TGTGCCAGCAGTTTCGTCACAGGGAATCAGCCCCAGCATTTT. Its protein product is CASSFVTGNQPQHF. The chain couples TRBV12-3 or TRBV12-4 to TRBJ1-5, with a weak D call TRBD1 (6 bases). The V and J ends lost 3 bases and 4 bases respectively, with 10 bases between them. CDR3 length equals 14 residues.

Only a few counts were recorded for this clonotype. The chain joins TRBV7-2 to TRBJ1-4, with D uncertain. With 4 bases removed from V and 14 bases from J, the gap between germline ends came to 14 bases. CDR3 length: 12 amino acids. Per the germline V gene, CDR1 is SGHTA and CDR2 is FQGNSA. CDR3 bases: TGTGCCAGCAGCTCGCCGGGCCTCGACCTGTTTTTT. Protein sequence: CASSSPGLDLFF.

This clonotype was found a few times. The rearrangement uses TRBV3-1 and TRBJ2-4; no definite D call. Trimming shortened V by 0 bases and J by 7 bases, and 7 bases separated the two germline ends. CDR3 size: 13 residues. CDR1 and CDR2 (germline): LGHDT, YNNKEL (reference sequence). The CDR3 region is CASSQDVPNIQYF. In DNA form, the CDR3 reads TGTGCCAGCAGCCAAGATGTCCCCAACATTCAGTACTTC. The variable domain in full, completed from reference TRBV3-1 and TRBJ2-4, reads DTAVSQTPKYLVTQMGNDKSIKCEQNLGHDTMYWYKQDSKKFLKIMFSYNNKELIINETVPNRFSPKSPDKAHLNLHINSLELGDSAVYFCASSQDVPNIQYFGAGTRLSVL.

The chain has TRBV2 and TRBJ1-3, with D unresolved. In germline, CDR1 is SNHLY, CDR2 FYNNEI. Trimming stripped 8 bases from V and 2 bases from J, with 19 bases between. The CDR3 covers 16 residues. This CDR3 is CASLFEWVSTGNTIYF. Written as DNA, the CDR3 is TGTGCCAGCCTATTTGAATGGGTTTCTACTGGAAACACCATATATTTT.